This T cell receptor (beta chain) was retrieved from a study of neurological immune-mediated disorders. TCRdb reprocessed the 5' RACE reads with MiXCR, giving one entry per CDR3 protein. This sample has 20,000 to 30,000 distinct CDR3 sequences; 2% to 2.5% occur once, and the top ten carry 2% to 2.5%. This clonotype has at least ten counts. The origin of this receptor is a woman in her 50s with multiple sclerosis. The material sequenced was PBMCs.

The CDR3 sequence: CAISEAGGGGKLFF. CDR3 sequence (DNA): TGTGCCATCAGCGAAGCAGGGGGCGGCGGAAAACTGTTTTTT. The J gene is TRBJ1-4, the V gene TRBV10-3; 8 bases align to TRBD1. CDR1 and CDR2 from the germline V gene are ENHRY and SYGVKD. The CDR3 spans 14 residues. After removal of 6 bases from V and 10 bases from J, the junction contained 10 bases not matched to a gene.